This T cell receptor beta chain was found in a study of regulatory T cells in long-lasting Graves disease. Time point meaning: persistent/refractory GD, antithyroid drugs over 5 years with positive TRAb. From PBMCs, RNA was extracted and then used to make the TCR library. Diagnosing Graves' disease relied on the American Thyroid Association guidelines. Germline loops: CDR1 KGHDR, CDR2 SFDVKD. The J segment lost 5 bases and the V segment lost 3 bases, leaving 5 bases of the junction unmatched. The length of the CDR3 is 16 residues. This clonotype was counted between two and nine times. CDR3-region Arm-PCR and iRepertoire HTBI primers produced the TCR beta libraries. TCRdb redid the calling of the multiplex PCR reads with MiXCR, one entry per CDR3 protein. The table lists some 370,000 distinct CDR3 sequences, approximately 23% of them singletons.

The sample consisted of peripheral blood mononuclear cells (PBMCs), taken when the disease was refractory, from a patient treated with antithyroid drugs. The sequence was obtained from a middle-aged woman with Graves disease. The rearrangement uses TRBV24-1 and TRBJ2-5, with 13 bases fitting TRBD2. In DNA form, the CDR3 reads TGTGCCACCAGTGATCCTGGACTAGCGGGGGTGGAGACCCAGTACTTC. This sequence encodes CATSDPGLAGVETQYF.